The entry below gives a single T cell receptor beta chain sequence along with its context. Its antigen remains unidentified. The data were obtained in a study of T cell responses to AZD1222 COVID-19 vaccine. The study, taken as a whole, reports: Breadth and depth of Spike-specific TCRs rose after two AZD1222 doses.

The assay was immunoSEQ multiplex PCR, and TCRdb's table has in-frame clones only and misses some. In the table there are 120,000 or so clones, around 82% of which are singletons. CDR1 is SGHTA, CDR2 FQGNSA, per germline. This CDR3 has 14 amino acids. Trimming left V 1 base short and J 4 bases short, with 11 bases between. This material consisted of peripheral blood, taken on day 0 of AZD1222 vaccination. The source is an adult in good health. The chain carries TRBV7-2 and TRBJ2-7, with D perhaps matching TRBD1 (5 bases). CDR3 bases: TGTGCCAGCAGCTTAGAGGCAGGGTCTTACGAGCAGTACTTC. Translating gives CASSLEAGSYEQYF.